These 31 T cell receptor beta chains were sequenced from one sample in a study of T cells in Graves' hyperthyroidism and ophthalmopathy. TCR beta CDR3 region amplification was performed from RNA transcripts. The primer set for the first-round RT-PCR of the TCR CDR3 was HTBI. TCRdb ran MiXCR on the multiplex PCR reads and lists one entry per CDR3 protein. The table includes 600,000 or so distinct CDR3 sequences, 40% to 55% detected once. The sample was peripheral blood or thyroid tissue (not recorded which). Every receptor here comes from a young woman with Graves' hyperthyroidism.

On this clonotype itself: Germline and junction disagree at one end, which may indicate a read error. V usage is TRBV25-1 and J usage is TRBJ1-2; 7 bases match TRBD1. Germline CDR1 is MGHDK and CDR2 is SYGVNS. There are 14 residues in the CDR3. The CDR3 region has the DNA TGTGCCAGTAGTGTCGACAGGGACGGCTTCGGCTACACCTTC. Translation: CASSVDRDGFGYTF.

The chain uses TRBV19 and TRBJ1-2; D is undetermined. The CDR3 runs to 13 residues. CDR1 and CDR2 from the germline V gene are LNHDA and SQIVND (reference sequence). V gave up 6 bases and J gave up 7 bases, with 15 bases separating them. CDR3 in DNA: TGTGCCAGTAGCATGACGGGAACGTTTGGCTACACCTTC. It translates to CASSMTGTFGYTF.

Comment on this clonotype: It may be a read error: a sequence one base away is much more abundant. V and J are TRBV7-9 and TRBJ1-1; D is possibly TRBD1 (5 bases). The V and J ends lost 8 bases and 4 bases respectively, with 14 bases between them. The CDR3 loop spans 13 amino acids. Germline V lookup: CDR1 SEHNR, CDR2 FQNEAQ (reference sequence). The CDR3 loop reads CASLVRRATEAFF. The CDR3 bases are TGTGCCAGCCTAGTCCGCAGGGCCACTGAAGCTTTCTTT.

This clonotype has only a few counts. The chain joins TRBV6-1 to TRBJ1-1; D is undetermined. Germline CDR1 MNHNS, CDR2 SASEGT. The CDR3 runs 11 residues. Trimming pared 8 bases from V and 5 bases from J, leaving 9 bases between. As DNA, the CDR3 is TGTGCCAGCCTAGGTCGAACTGAAGCTTTCTTT. It is translated as CASLGRTEAFF.

The chain uses TRBV11-2 and TRBJ2-2; D remains ambiguous. The CDR3 runs to 15 residues. Trimming pared 1 base from V and 3 bases from J, leaving 9 bases between. Per germline, CDR1 SGHAT and CDR2 FQNNGV. CDR3 DNA: TGTGCCAGCAGCTTAGGATACCGGGACACCGGGGAGCTGTTTTTT. This encodes CASSLGYRDTGELFF.

The chain has TRBV10-3 and TRBJ1-6, with 7 positions matching TRBD1. This CDR3 spans 16 amino acids. Trimming removed 6 bases from V and 8 bases from J; junction bases left unmatched: 13. Germline CDR1 and CDR2: ENHRY and SYGVKD. CDR3 protein: CAISRLETGPHSPLHF. In DNA form, the CDR3 reads TGTGCCATCAGCCGCCTAGAGACAGGGCCGCATTCACCCCTCCACTTT.

In its sample, this clonotype was seen many times. The chain uses TRBV6-5 and TRBJ2-5; D is undetermined. The V end lost 4 bases, the J end lost 7 bases, and 10 bases lay between the germline ends. CDR3 size: 12 residues. Germline CDR1 reads MNHEY; CDR2 reads SVGAGI. The CDR3 loop reads CASSSGPGTQYF. The CDR3, as DNA: TGTGCCAGCAGTTCAGGACCAGGGACCCAGTACTTC.

The genes are TRBV7-2 and TRBJ2-7; D not resolved. Germline assignment: CDR1 SGHTA and CDR2 FQGNSA. CDR3 length: 16 residues. Trimming took 5 bases from V and 4 from J, leaving 21 bases between them. As DNA, the CDR3 is TGTGCCAGCAGCCAAGACCTGAACGACCCCAGGTACGAGCAGTACTTC. This translates into CASSQDLNDPRYEQYF.

This clonotype was recorded a few times. CDR3 sequence reads: CASSRLRDQTYEQYF. CDR3 nucleotide sequence: TGTGCCAGCAGCCGCCTCCGGGACCAAACCTACGAGCAGTACTTC. The J gene is TRBJ2-7, the V gene TRBV7-9; D assignment may be TRBD1 or TRBD2 (5 bases each). The CDR3 length is 15 residues. Trimming removed 5 bases at V and 2 bases at J, with 16 bases between. The germline CDR1 and CDR2 sequences are SEHNR and FQNEAQ (reference sequence).

This chain's CDR3 is CASSLGLAGGGELFF. CDR3 bases: TGTGCCAGCAGCCTCGGACTAGCGGGAGGCGGGGAGCTGTTTTTT. The chain uses TRBV7-2 and TRBJ2-2; TRBD2 aligns across 14 bases. Germline-derived CDR1 and CDR2 are SGHTA and FQGNSA. V shed 5 bases and J 7 bases; nucleotides not matched to a gene: 3. CDR3 length equals 15 residues.

This clonotype was picked up a small number of times. This sequence joins TRBV2 and TRBJ1-6; TRBD1 matches at 7 bases. V trimming: 6 bases; J trimming: 5 bases; junction bases outside the gene matches: 7. From germline, CDR1 is SNHLY and CDR2 FYNNEI. CDR3 length: 15 amino acids. CDR3 coding DNA: TGTGCCAGCAGCACCTATGGGACAGATAATTCACCCCTCCACTTT. It specifies CASSTYGTDNSPLHF.

A few counts support this clonotype. V usage is TRBV7-9 and J usage is TRBJ2-7; D may match TRBD1 or TRBD2 (6 bases each). From germline, CDR1 is SEHNR and CDR2 FQNEAQ (reference sequence). The CDR3 has 16 residues. Trimming shortened V by 5 bases and J by 0 bases, and 17 bases separated the two germline ends. The CDR3 is CASSPDLRGASYEQYF. The DNA of the CDR3 is TGTGCCAGCAGCCCCGATCTGAGGGGGGCCTCCTACGAGCAGTACTTC.

Ten or more counts support this clonotype. The V call is TRBV7-3, the J call TRBJ1-2; D is possibly TRBD1 (5 bases). CDR1 and CDR2 from the germline V gene are SGHTA and FQGTGA. The CDR3 is 13 amino acids. With 2 bases removed from V and 6 bases from J, the gap between germline ends came to 10 bases. DNA for the CDR3: TGTGCCAGCAGCTTACCAGGGATGGATGGCTACACCTTC. Its translation is CASSLPGMDGYTF.

This clonotype showed up just a few times. This sequence joins TRBV5-4 and TRBJ1-2; D gene ambiguous. The germline V gene encodes CDR1 SGHNT and CDR2 YYREEE (reference sequence). This CDR3 comprises 13 residues. V was pared by 1 base and J by 7 bases, with 11 bases between. The CDR3 DNA sequence: TGTGCCAGCAGCTTGCCGGGGAGTGGTGGCTACACCTTC. It codes for CASSLPGSGGYTF.

For this clonotype: Because it lacks the conserved phenylalanine or tryptophan at the end, this CDR3 is likely a read error. Because the CDR3's place on the DNA is in doubt, the DNA is left out and the CDR3 is given as listed by TCRdb. The chain recombines TRBV7-9 with TRBJ2-7. Including both end residues, the CDR3 is 9 amino acids long. Germline CDR1 is SEHNR and CDR2 is FQNEAQ (reference sequence). CDR3 sequence reads: CASSRSGNT.

Turning to this clonotype: Because it lacks the conserved phenylalanine or tryptophan at the end, this CDR3 is likely a read error. The genes are TRBV12-3 or TRBV12-4 and TRBJ2-7; TRBD1 matches at 7 bases. After removal of 4 bases from V and 5 bases from J, the junction contained 11 bases not matched to a gene. The CDR3 totals 15 residues. This CDR3 is CASSSIPGQWHEQYL. CDR3 nucleotide sequence: TGTGCCAGCAGTTCAATACCGGGACAGTGGCACGAGCAGTACCTC.

This clonotype was seen at least ten times. The V gene is TRBV7-9, the J gene TRBJ2-7, with TRBD1 matching 8 bases. The length of the CDR3 is 15 residues. The ends lost 5 bases at V and 6 bases at J; junction bases unmatched: 12. Germline CDR1 and CDR2: SEHNR and FQNEAQ (reference sequence). In DNA form, the CDR3 reads TGTGCCAGCAGCCGCCCGCGAGACAGGGGCCTCGAGCAGTACTTC. It codes for CASSRPRDRGLEQYF.

This chain connects TRBV4-2 to TRBJ1-5; the D gene is possibly TRBD1 (6 bases). The CDR3 is 15 amino acids. The V gene's germline CDR1 is LGHNA and CDR2 YNFKEQ. Between the trimmed V and J ends, which lost 1 base and 5 bases, there was a span of 12 bases. The CDR3 DNA reads TGTGCCAGCAGCCAAGGTGAAGGGGGATATCAGCCCCAGCATTTT. Protein sequence: CASSQGEGGYQPQHF.

This chain joins TRBV7-9 and TRBJ1-2; TRBD1 is a possible D gene (6 bases). V dropped 5 bases and J dropped 6 bases, with 13 bases sitting between them. The CDR3 has 13 residues. Germline values: CDR1 SEHNR, CDR2 FQNEAQ (reference sequence). The CDR3: CASSPPGHDGYTF. CDR3 DNA: TGTGCCAGCAGCCCCCCGGGACACGATGGCTACACCTTC.

Of note for this clonotype: A much larger clone sits a single nucleotide away, making a read error possible. The chain joins TRBV7-6 to TRBJ1-2; D unresolved. The CDR3 has 12 amino acids. CDR1 is SGHVS and CDR2 is FNYEAQ in the germline V gene. V was trimmed by 7 bases and J by 4 bases, leaving 10 bases between them. The DNA of the CDR3 is TGTGCCAGCAACACCGCGGGCTATGGCTACACCTTC. The encoded protein is CASNTAGYGYTF.

Points on this clonotype: Given a much more abundant clone one base away, this may be a read error. The chain employs TRBV29-1 and TRBJ2-7; 7 bases are a match to TRBD2. There are 14 residues in the CDR3. After removal of 4 bases from V and 2 bases from J, the junction contained 8 bases not matched to a gene. Germline CDR1 is SQVTM and CDR2 is ANQGSEA. The CDR3 bases are TGCAGCGTTGCGACGAGCGGGAATACCTACGAGCAGTACTTC. This gives the protein CSVATSGNTYEQYF.

The rearrangement uses TRBV7-2 and TRBJ2-7; 7 bases are a match to TRBD1. The trim removed 3 bases at V and 4 bases at J, leaving 6 bases unmatched. This CDR3 is built from 14 residues. Germline V lookup: CDR1 SGHTA, CDR2 FQGNSA. CDR3 coding DNA: TGTGCCAGCAGCTTCCCGGGACAGAAGTACGAGCAGTACTTC. Protein: CASSFPGQKYEQYF.

The chain is built from TRBV25-1 and TRBJ2-7; D gene ambiguous. V lost 6 bases and J lost 3, with 9 bases in between. This CDR3 spans 12 amino acids. Germline CDR1 and CDR2: MGHDK and SYGVNS. The CDR3 sequence: CASSVASYEQYF. The CDR3 nucleotides read TGTGCCAGCAGCGTTGCCAGCTACGAGCAGTACTTC.

This clonotype was counted only a few times. CDR3 DNA: TGTGCCAGCAGTGGGGGCCTATGGGAGCTGTTTTTT. Translating gives CASSGGLWELFF. This rearrangement joins TRBV7-7 to TRBJ2-2, with D possibly being TRBD1 (6 bases). This CDR3 comprises 12 residues. Germline lookup yields CDR1 SSHAT and CDR2 FNYEAQ (reference sequence). The germline V and J ends were trimmed by 6 bases and 9 bases, with 11 bases remaining between them.

Only one count was recorded for this clonotype. The chain links TRBV11-2 to TRBJ1-1; D is ambiguous. CDR3 length: 15 amino acids. The V gene's germline CDR1 is SGHAT and CDR2 FQNNGV. The ends were cut back, 5 bases at V and 0 bases at J, with 13 bases in the middle. CDR3 sequence reads: CASSAGRNLNTEAFF. CDR3 in DNA: TGTGCCAGCAGCGCTGGACGGAACTTGAACACTGAAGCTTTCTTT. The full variable domain, in which reference TRBV11-2 and TRBJ1-1 provide the parts outside the CDR3, is EAGVAQSPRYKIIEKRQSVAFWCNPISGHATLYWYQQILGQGPKLLIQFQNNGVVDDSQLPKDRFSAERLKGVDSTLKIQPAKLEDSAVYLCASSAGRNLNTEAFFGQGTRLTVV.

In this sample, this clonotype turned up a few times. V gene TRBV7-9 combines with J gene TRBJ1-3, with a tentative D call TRBD1 (5 bases). This CDR3 is 15 amino acids long. The germline CDR1 and CDR2 sequences are SEHNR and FQNEAQ (reference sequence). With 5 bases removed from V and 2 bases from J, the gap between germline ends came to 13 bases. The CDR3 is CASSQVIGAGNTIYF. Written as DNA, the CDR3 is TGTGCCAGCAGCCAAGTTATAGGGGCTGGAAACACCATATATTTT.

This clonotype has a handful of counts. The genes are TRBV2 and TRBJ2-7, with D uncertain. CDR1 is SNHLY and CDR2 is FYNNEI in the germline V gene. Trimming removed 5 bases at V and 4 bases at J, with 12 bases between. The CDR3 runs 13 residues. CDR3 DNA sequence: TGTGCCAGCAGTTACCGTCCCCAATACGAGCAGTACTTC. Protein: CASSYRPQYEQYF.

This chain uses TRBV29-1 with TRBJ2-3, with unresolved D. The CDR3 is 12 residues long. V was pared by 3 bases and J by 3 bases, with 7 bases between. The germline CDR1 and CDR2 sequences are SQVTM and ANQGSEA. For the CDR3, the DNA is TGCAGCGTTGAGTCAACGACAGATACGCAGTATTTT. Protein product: CSVESTTDTQYF.

V is TRBV2 and J is TRBJ1-1; no clear D gene. Trimming removed 6 bases at V and 2 bases at J, with 19 bases between. The germline CDR1 and CDR2 sequences are SNHLY and FYNNEI. This CDR3 is 16 amino acids long. In nucleotides, the CDR3 is TGTGCCAGCAGGCGCTCGTCACATTCCAAAAACACTGAAGCTTTCTTT. It codes for CASRRSSHSKNTEAFF.

The chain links TRBV6-5 to TRBJ2-7, with D tentatively TRBD1 or TRBD2 (5 bases each). V was pared by 5 bases and J by 3 bases, with 14 bases between. This CDR3 is 14 amino acids long. From germline, CDR1 is MNHEY and CDR2 SVGAGI. Here the CDR3 reads CASSLRGESYEQYF. The CDR3 nucleotides read TGTGCCAGCAGTCTCCGGGGCGAGAGCTACGAGCAGTACTTC.

This clonotype was seen many times. The rearrangement uses TRBV29-1 and TRBJ2-7; 10 bases line up with TRBD2. Germline V gene data show CDR1 as SQVTM and CDR2 as ANQGSEA. CDR3 length: 16 amino acids. V shed 3 bases, J shed 0 bases, and the junction held 8 bases outside the gene matches. The CDR3 DNA reads as TGCAGCGTTGAGCTAGCGGGAGTATCTCGCTCCTACGAGCAGTACTTC. Amino acids: CSVELAGVSRSYEQYF.